A selection of T cell receptor beta chains follows, all from one sample in a study of cytomegalovirus exposure and HLA in healthy donors. Profiling relied on immunoSEQ multiplex PCR, and the TCRdb table lists in-frame clones only, not all of them. The sample yields about 130,000 clones, approximately 82% seen once. Sequencing was carried out using PBMCs. The receptors come from a boy younger than 10 in good health and CMV-seronegative. The CDR3 runs from the conserved cysteine through the conserved F or W. D genes are given only for firm matches. The listing skips clone size in some rows; elsewhere it reads once, few, many or a size class.

clone_size	v_call	d_call	j_call	cdr3_nt	cdr3_aa
.	TRBV11-2	.	TRBJ1-6	TGTGCCAGCACCTCCTCCGGGTCCCTAAGCTCCTATAATTCACCCCTCCACTTT	CASTSSGSLSSYNSPLHF
.	TRBV7-9	.	TRBJ1-2	TGTGCCAGCAGCCCGCCACGGGACTATGGCTACACCTTC	CASSPPRDYGYTF
.	TRBV19	TRBD2	TRBJ2-3	TGTGCCAGTAGTATTGGGGTCCTAGCGGGGGGTTTCTACACAGATACGCAGTATTTT	CASSIGVLAGGFYTDTQYF
.	TRBV13	.	TRBJ1-2	TGTGCCAGCAGCTTAGCGGGGATTCCCTATGGCTACACCTTC	CASSLAGIPYGYTF
.	TRBV6-5	TRBD2	TRBJ2-2	TGTGCCAGCAGGCGAGGAGCGGGGGACACCGGGGAGCTGTTTTTT	CASRRGAGDTGELFF
.	TRBV7-9	.	TRBJ1-2	TGTGCCAGCAGCTTGGGGGGAAGGGGACCCTATGGCTACACCTTC	CASSLGGRGPYGYTF
.	TRBV5-1	.	TRBJ1-2	TGCGCCAGCAGCTTGGACAGTTTTTGTGGCTACACCTTC	CASSLDSFCGYTF
.	TRBV13	TRBD2	TRBJ2-3	TGTGCCAGCAGCTTGAGGGCTAGCGGGCGGGATACGCAGTATTTT	CASSLRASGRDTQYF
.	TRBV19	.	TRBJ1-3	TGTGCCAGTGACAGCGGAAACACCATATATTTT	CASDSGNTIYF
few	TRBV19	.	TRBJ2-1	TGTGCCAGTAGCTCCTTGAGGGAGGACTACAATGAGCAGTTCTTC	CASSSLREDYNEQFF
few	TRBV2	.	TRBJ1-1	TGTGCCAGCAGTGAAACGCGGGTGCTTGAAGCTTTCTTT	CASSETRVLEAFF
.	TRBV19	TRBD1	TRBJ1-2	TGTGCCAGTAGTCCCCAGGACAGGAACTATGGCTACACCTTC	CASSPQDRNYGYTF
.	TRBV18	.	TRBJ2-1	TGTGCCAGCTCACCACCGGGAGACTCCTACAATGAGCAGTTCTTC	CASSPPGDSYNEQFF
.	TRBV29-1	TRBD1	TRBJ1-2	TGCAGCGCTGAGGGGGCACGATATGGCTACACCTTC	CSAEGARYGYTF
few	TRBV6-5	.	TRBJ1-1	TGTGCCAGCAGGCTGACACAGGGAGAGAGCACTGAAGCTTTCTTT	CASRLTQGESTEAFF
.	TRBV5-1	.	TRBJ2-7	.	CASSPPGTSGTYYEQYFGRQYF
.	TRBV19	TRBD1	TRBJ2-2	TGTGCCAGTACCCCGGGACAGGGGGCAGGATTGGACACCGGGGAGCTGTTTTTT	CASTPGQGAGLDTGELFF
.	TRBV15	.	TRBJ2-3	TGTGCCACCAGCAGAGACGGCGGGACAGATACGCAGTATTTT	CATSRDGGTDTQYF
.	TRBV7-8	.	TRBJ1-2	TGTGCCAGCAGCTTAGCCCGTGACGAGACAGGAGATAACTATGGCTACACCTTC	CASSLARDETGDNYGYTF
.	TRBV4-1	TRBD2	TRBJ2-3	TGCGCCAGCAGCCAAGCTCCGATTAGGGCGGGAGGCCGGGGGGATACGCAGTATTTT	CASSQAPIRAGGRGDTQYF
.	TRBV19	.	TRBJ1-5	TGTGCCAGTAGTATACCCCGGGGCAATCAGCCCCAGCATTTT	CASSIPRGNQPQHF
.	TRBV6-4	TRBD2	TRBJ2-1	TGTGCCAGCAGTGACTCGGATCTAGCGGGAGGAATCCATGAGCAGTTCTTC	CASSDSDLAGGIHEQFF
once	TRBV5-1	.	TRBJ2-6	TGCGCCAGCAGCTTGGGACAGACTGTATCCTCTGGGGCCAACGTCCTGACTTTC	CASSLGQTVSSGANVLTF
.	TRBV7-2	TRBD1	TRBJ1-2	TGTGCCAGCAGCCCGACGACAGGGGTCATGCATCGCTTC	CASSPTTGVMHRF
.	TRBV7-6	.	TRBJ1-6	TGTGCCAGCAGCTCTCGGACATCCGCCGGGTCATATAATTCACCCCTCCACTTT	CASSSRTSAGSYNSPLHF
few	TRBV6-5	.	TRBJ2-5	TGTGCCAGCAGCGACGGGGGTCCCCAGTACTTC	CASSDGGPQYF
.	TRBV5-5	TRBD1	TRBJ2-3	TGTGCCAGCAGCTACCGGACAGGGGCGAACACAGATACGCAGTATTTT	CASSYRTGANTDTQYF
.	TRBV7-6	TRBD1	TRBJ2-5	TGTGCCAGCAGCGCCAACAGGGGCGTCCAGTACTTC	CASSANRGVQYF
.	TRBV7-2	TRBD2	TRBJ2-5	TGTGCCAGCAGCTTACAAGGCGGGGGTCAAGAGACCCAGTACTTC	CASSLQGGGQETQYF
.	TRBV6-1	TRBD1	TRBJ1-2	TGTGCCAGCACCTCCGGAGGGACAGGGAAGGGCTACACCTTC	CASTSGGTGKGYTF
.	TRBV6-5	.	TRBJ1-2	TGTGCCAGCAGTTCTTATCTTGTCTATGGCTACACCTTC	CASSSYLVYGYTF
few	TRBV5-4	.	TRBJ2-4	TGTGCCAGCAGCTCCCCGACAGTAGCCAAAAACATTCAGTACTTC	CASSSPTVAKNIQYF
.	TRBV30	.	TRBJ1-2	TGTGCCTGGACCCCTGGTGGACAGCTAAACTATGGCTACACCTTC	CAWTPGGQLNYGYTF
.	TRBV2	.	TRBJ1-1	TGTGCCAGCAGTGAAACGGGGATGAACACTGAAGCTTTCTTT	CASSETGMNTEAFF
.	TRBV5-1	TRBD2	TRBJ2-7	TGCGCCAGCAGTCGGGAGGGAAGCTCCTACGAGCAGTACTTC	CASSREGSSYEQYF
once	TRBV19	.	TRBJ2-7	TGTGCCAGTAGTATAGACGACAGCTCGACCTACGAGCAGTACTTC	CASSIDDSSTYEQYF
.	TRBV6-4	TRBD1	TRBJ2-2	TGTGCCAGCAGTTCCGGGACAGGGGACACCGGGGAGCTGTTTTTT	CASSSGTGDTGELFF
.	TRBV21-1	.	TRBJ1-5	TGTGCCAGCAGCAAAAAAGGGGACAATCAGCCCCAGCATTTT	CASSKKGDNQPQHF
.	TRBV7-9	.	TRBJ2-2	TGTGCCAGCAGCTCATCGTCGAACAGGAACACCGGGGAGCTGTTTTTT	CASSSSSNRNTGELFF
.	TRBV9	.	TRBJ2-5	TGTGCCAGCAGGAGGGTGGAAGAGACCCAGTACTTC	CASRRVEETQYF
few	TRBV5-1	TRBD1	TRBJ1-1	TGCGCCAGCAGCCCCGGGACAGGGGGCACTGAAGCTTTCTTT	CASSPGTGGTEAFF
.	TRBV5-8	.	TRBJ2-1	TGTGCCAGCAGCTTGAGTCAGGGAGCGGGCCATGAGCAGTTCTTC	CASSLSQGAGHEQFF
.	TRBV15	TRBD2	TRBJ2-1	TGTGCCACCAGCAGAGATGCCCCTAGCGGCGGGAATGAGCAGTTCTTC	CATSRDAPSGGNEQFF